Each of the 5 T cell receptor beta chains below was sequenced from the same sample in a study of T cell responses to AZD1222 COVID-19 vaccine. This table comes from immunoSEQ multiplex PCR, and its TCRdb copy is limited to in-frame clones, with some not included. The repertoire holds roughly 100,000 clones, with approximately 88% as singletons. The material sequenced was peripheral blood, taken on day 0 of AZD1222 vaccination. These TCRs come from an adult in good health.

This chain joins TRBV7-6 and TRBJ1-1; the D is unclear. Germline CDR1 and CDR2: SGHVS and FNYEAQ. The CDR3 length is 14 residues. V was shortened by 5 bases and J by 5 bases, with 15 bases between the two germline ends. The CDR3 DNA reads as TGTGCCAGCAGCAAATTAGGGTTGCGGACTGAAGCTTTCTTT. Translating it yields CASSKLGLRTEAFF.

Only one count was recorded for this clone. V gene TRBV20-1 combines with J gene TRBJ1-1, with TRBD1 matching 7 bases. The CDR3 contains 13 residues. The J segment lost 6 bases and the V segment lost 3 bases, leaving 7 bases of the junction unmatched. Germline V gene sequence: CDR1 DFQATT, CDR2 SNEGSKA (reference sequence). For the CDR3, the DNA is TGCAGTGCTAGTGGGTTAGACAGGGCTGAAGCTTTCTTT. This sequence encodes CSASGLDRAEAFF.

This chain uses TRBV5-1 with TRBJ1-1; possibly TRBD1 for D (6 bases). The CDR3 contains 14 residues. Germline values: CDR1 SGHRS, CDR2 YFSETQ. V was shortened by 0 bases and J by 5 bases, with 11 bases between the two germline ends. The CDR3 spells CASSLEQGGTEAFF. CDR3 nucleotides: TGCGCCAGCAGCTTGGAACAGGGAGGAACTGAAGCTTTCTTT.

The chain links TRBV10-3 to TRBJ2-7; possibly TRBD1 for D (6 bases). The germline gives CDR1 ENHRY, CDR2 SYGVKD. Deletions cut 8 bases from V and 1 base from J, with 12 bases between. This CDR3 is built from 13 residues. Here the CDR3 reads CAIGAGQSYEQYF. The CDR3 nucleotides read TGTGCCATCGGGGCTGGACAGTCCTACGAGCAGTACTTC.

The V call is TRBV4-3, the J call TRBJ2-1, with D perhaps TRBD1 or TRBD2 (5 bases each). The CDR3 is 14 residues long. The V end was cut by 0 bases, the J end by 6 bases, with 9 bases between. The germline CDR1 and CDR2 sequences are LGHNA and YSLEER. The CDR3 reads CASSQEPGANEQFF. Written as DNA, the CDR3 is TGCGCCAGCAGCCAAGAGCCCGGGGCCAATGAGCAGTTCTTC.